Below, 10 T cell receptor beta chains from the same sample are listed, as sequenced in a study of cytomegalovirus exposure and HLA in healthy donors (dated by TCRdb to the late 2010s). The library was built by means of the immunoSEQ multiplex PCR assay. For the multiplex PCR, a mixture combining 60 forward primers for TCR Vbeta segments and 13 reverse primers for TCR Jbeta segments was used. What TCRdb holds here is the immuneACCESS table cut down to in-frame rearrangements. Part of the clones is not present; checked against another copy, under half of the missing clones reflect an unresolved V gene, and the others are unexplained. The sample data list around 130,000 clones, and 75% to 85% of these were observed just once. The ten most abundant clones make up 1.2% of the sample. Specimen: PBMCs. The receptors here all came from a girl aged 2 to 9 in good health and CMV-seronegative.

The CDR3, as DNA: TGTGCCAGCAGTTATAACCATTGGGATTCTAGGGGGCAGTTCTTC. The encoded protein is CASSYNHWDSRGQFF. This sequence joins TRBV6-5 and TRBJ2-1, with TRBD1 as a possible D gene (5 bases). Germline assignment: CDR1 MNHEY and CDR2 SVGAGI. This CDR3 comprises 15 residues. Trimming left V 3 bases short and J 12 bases short, with 21 bases between.

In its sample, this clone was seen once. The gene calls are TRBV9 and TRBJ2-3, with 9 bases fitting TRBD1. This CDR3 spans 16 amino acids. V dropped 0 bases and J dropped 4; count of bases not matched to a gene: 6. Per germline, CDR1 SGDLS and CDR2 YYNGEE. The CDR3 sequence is CASSVGVGTGSDTQYF. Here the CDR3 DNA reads TGTGCCAGCAGCGTAGGTGTCGGGACAGGGTCAGATACGCAGTATTTT.

DNA of the CDR3: TGTGCCAGTAGCCCCGGGGGTTCCTATGGCTACACCTTC. Residues: CASSPGGSYGYTF. The chain recombines TRBV19 with TRBJ1-2; D may be TRBD1 (5 bases). The CDR3 contains 13 residues. The V gene lost 6 bases and the J gene lost 4 bases, with 12 bases spanning the gap. From germline, CDR1 is LNHDA and CDR2 SQIVND (reference sequence).

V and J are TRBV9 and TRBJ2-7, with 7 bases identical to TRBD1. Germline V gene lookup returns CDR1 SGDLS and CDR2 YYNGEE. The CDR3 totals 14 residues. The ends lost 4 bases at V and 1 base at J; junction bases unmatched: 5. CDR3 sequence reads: CASSPGTVSYEQYF. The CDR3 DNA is TGTGCCAGCAGCCCGGGGACAGTTTCCTACGAGCAGTACTTC.

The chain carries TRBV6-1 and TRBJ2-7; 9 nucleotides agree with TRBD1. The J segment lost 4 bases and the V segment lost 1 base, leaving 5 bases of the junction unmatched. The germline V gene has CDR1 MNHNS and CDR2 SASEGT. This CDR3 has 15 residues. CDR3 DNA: TGTGCCAGCAGTGAAGGGGGACAGGGCCCTTACGAGCAGTACTTC. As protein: CASSEGGQGPYEQYF.

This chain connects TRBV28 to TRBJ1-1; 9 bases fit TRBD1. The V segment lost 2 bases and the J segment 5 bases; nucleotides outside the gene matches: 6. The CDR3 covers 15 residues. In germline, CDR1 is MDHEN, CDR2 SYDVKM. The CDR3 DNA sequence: TGTGCCAGCAGTTTAGGGACAGGGCGAAGGACTGAAGCTTTCTTT. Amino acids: CASSLGTGRRTEAFF. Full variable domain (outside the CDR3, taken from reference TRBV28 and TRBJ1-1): DVKVTQSSRYLVKRTGEKVFLECVQDMDHENMFWYRQDPGLGLRLIYFSYDVKMKEKGDIPEGYSVSREKKERFSLILESASTNQTSMYLCASSLGTGRRTEAFFGQGTRLTVV.

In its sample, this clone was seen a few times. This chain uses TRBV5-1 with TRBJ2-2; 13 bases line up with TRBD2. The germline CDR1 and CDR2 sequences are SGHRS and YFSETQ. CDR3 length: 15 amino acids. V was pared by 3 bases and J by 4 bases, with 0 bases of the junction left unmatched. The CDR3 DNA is TGCGCCAGCAGCTGGACTAGCGGGAGCACCGGGGAGCTGTTTTTT. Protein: CASSWTSGSTGELFF.

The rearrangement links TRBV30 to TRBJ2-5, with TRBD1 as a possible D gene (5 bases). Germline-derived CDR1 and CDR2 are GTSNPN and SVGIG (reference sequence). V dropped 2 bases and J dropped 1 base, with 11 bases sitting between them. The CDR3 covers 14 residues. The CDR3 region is CAWSTYRTQETQYF. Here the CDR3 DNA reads TGTGCCTGGAGTACATACAGGACCCAAGAGACCCAGTACTTC.

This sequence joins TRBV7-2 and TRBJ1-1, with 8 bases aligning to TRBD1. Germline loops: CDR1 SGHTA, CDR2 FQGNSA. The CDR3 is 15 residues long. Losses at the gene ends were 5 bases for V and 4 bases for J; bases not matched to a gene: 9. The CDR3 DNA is TGTGCCAGCAGCCTATCTAAGGACAGGGTCACTGAAGCTTTCTTT. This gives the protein CASSLSKDRVTEAFF.

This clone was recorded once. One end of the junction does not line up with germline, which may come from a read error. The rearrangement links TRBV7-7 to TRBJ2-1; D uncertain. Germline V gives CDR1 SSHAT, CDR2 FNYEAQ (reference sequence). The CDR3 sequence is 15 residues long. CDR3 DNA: TGTGCTAGCAGCTTAGGCGAGACAAAGAGCAATGAGCAGTTCTTC. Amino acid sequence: CASSLGETKSNEQFF.